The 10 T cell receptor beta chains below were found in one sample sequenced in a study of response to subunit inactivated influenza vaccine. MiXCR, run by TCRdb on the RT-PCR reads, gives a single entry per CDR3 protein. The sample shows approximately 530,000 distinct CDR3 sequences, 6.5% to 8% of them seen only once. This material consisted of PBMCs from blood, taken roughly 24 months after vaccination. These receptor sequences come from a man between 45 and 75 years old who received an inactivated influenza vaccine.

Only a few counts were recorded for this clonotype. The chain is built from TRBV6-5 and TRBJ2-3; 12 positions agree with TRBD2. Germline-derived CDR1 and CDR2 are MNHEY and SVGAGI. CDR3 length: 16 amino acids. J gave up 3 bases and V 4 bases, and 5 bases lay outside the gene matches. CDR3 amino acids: CASSLRTSGATDTQYF. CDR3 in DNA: TGTGCCAGCAGTTTGAGGACTAGCGGGGCGACAGATACGCAGTATTTT.

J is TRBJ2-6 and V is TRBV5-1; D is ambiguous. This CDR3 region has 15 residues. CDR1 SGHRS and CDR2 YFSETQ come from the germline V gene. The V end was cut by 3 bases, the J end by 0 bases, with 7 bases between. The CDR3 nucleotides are TGCGCCAGCAGCTCGATGGCCTCTGGGGCCAACGTCCTGACTTTC. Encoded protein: CASSSMASGANVLTF.

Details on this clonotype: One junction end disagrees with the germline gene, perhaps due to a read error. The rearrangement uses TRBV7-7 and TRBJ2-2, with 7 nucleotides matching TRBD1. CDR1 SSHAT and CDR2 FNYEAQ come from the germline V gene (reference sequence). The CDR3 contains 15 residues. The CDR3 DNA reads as TGTGCTAGCAGCCGGGACAGTTTAGTAACCGGGGAGCTGTTTTTT. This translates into CASSRDSLVTGELFF. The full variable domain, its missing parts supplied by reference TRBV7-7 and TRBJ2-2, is GAGVSQSPRYKVTKRGQDVTLRCDPISSHATLYWYQQALGQGPEFLTYFNYEAQPDKSGLPSDRFSAERPEGSISTLTIQRTEQRDSAMYRCASSRDSLVTGELFFGEGSRLTVL.

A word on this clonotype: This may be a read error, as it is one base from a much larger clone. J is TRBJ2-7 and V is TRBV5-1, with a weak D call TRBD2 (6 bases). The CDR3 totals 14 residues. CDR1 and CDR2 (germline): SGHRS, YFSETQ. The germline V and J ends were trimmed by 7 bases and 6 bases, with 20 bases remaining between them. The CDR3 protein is CASSLGRGRVEQYF. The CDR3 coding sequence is TGCGCCAGCTCTCTCGGACGGGGGAGAGTCGAGCAGTACTTC.

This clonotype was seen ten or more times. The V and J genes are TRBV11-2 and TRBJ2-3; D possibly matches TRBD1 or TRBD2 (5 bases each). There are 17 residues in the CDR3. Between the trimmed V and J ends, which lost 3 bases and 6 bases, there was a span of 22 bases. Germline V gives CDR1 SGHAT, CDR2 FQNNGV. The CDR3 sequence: CASSFRALGPSWDTQYF. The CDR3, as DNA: TGTGCCAGCAGCTTTAGGGCCCTGGGACCTAGTTGGGATACGCAGTATTTT.

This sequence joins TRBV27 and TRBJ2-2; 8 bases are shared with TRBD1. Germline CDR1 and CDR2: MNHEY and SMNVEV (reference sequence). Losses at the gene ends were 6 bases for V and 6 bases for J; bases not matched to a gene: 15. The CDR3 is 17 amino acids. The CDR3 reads CASRPPSTGARSGELFF. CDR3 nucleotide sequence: TGTGCCAGCAGACCGCCTTCGACAGGGGCTAGATCCGGGGAGCTGTTTTTT.

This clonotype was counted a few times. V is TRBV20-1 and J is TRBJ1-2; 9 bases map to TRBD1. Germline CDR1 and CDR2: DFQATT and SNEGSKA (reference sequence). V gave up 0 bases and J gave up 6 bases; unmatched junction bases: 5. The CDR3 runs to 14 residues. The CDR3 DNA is TGCAGTGCTAGAGATTTACAGGGGGCGCATGGCTACACCTTC. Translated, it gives CSARDLQGAHGYTF.

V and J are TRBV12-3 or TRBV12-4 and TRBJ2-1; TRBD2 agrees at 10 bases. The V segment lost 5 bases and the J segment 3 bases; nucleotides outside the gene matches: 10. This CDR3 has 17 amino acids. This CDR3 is CASSRTPLAGDYNEQFF. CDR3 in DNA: TGTGCCAGCAGTCGGACCCCCCTAGCGGGAGACTACAATGAGCAGTTCTTC.

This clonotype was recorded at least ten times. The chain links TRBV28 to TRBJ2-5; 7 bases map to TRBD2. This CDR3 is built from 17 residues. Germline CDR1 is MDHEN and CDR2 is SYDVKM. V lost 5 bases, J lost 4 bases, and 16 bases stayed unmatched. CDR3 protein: CASSPRPRLAYPETQYF. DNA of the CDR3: TGTGCCAGCAGTCCTCGCCCCCGACTAGCCTACCCAGAGACCCAGTACTTC.

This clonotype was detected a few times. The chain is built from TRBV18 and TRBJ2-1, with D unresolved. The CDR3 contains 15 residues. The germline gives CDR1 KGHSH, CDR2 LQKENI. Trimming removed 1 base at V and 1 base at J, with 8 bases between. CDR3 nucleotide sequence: TGTGCCAGCTCACCACGCACAGCGTCCTACAATGAGCAGTTCTTC. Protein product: CASSPRTASYNEQFF.